These 3 T cell receptor beta chains share one sample of origin, sequenced in a study of Graves' ophthalmopathy and Graves' hyperthyroidism. The sequenced template was RNA, covering the TCR beta CDR3 region. The workflow started with a first-round RT-PCR run with HTBI primers and then moved on to a second-round multiplex PCR. TCRdb reanalysed the multiplex PCR reads using MiXCR and keeps one entry per CDR3 protein. The sample gives about 700,000 distinct CDR3 sequences, around 40% of which show up once; approximately 43% is in the top ten. Sequencing used peripheral blood. These receptors were taken from an adult man with Graves' ophthalmopathy.

With regard to this clonotype: Lacking the conserved final phenylalanine or tryptophan, this CDR3 likely reflects a read error. The CDR3 coding sequence is TGCAGTGCTAGAGTGACTAGCGGGGGGCACCAATCCCCCGAGACCCAGTACTGC. It yields the protein CSARVTSGGHQSPETQYC. The chain employs TRBV20-1 and TRBJ2-5, with TRBD2 matching over 13 bases. The CDR3 spans 18 residues. Germline V gives CDR1 DFQATT, CDR2 SNEGSKA (reference sequence). Germline trimming cut 1 base from V and 5 bases from J; bases unmatched to any gene: 13.

This chain's CDR3 is CSVQKGGSSYNEQFF. CDR3 nucleotide sequence: TGCAGCGTGCAGAAGGGCGGGAGCTCCTACAATGAGCAGTTCTTC. V gene TRBV29-1 combines with J gene TRBJ2-1; 7 bases are shared with TRBD2. CDR3 length equals 15 residues. With V trimmed by 6 bases and J by 0 bases, 8 bases remained unmatched. Germline V gene data show CDR1 as SQVTM and CDR2 as ANQGSEA.

This clonotype was seen only a few times. This chain uses TRBV9 with TRBJ2-2; TRBD2 is a possible D gene (6 bases). V lost 7 bases and J 0 bases, leaving 13 bases between the germline ends. The CDR3 runs to 15 residues. The germline V gene encodes CDR1 SGDLS and CDR2 YYNGEE. DNA of the CDR3: TGTGCCAGCGGCCTAGCGCCCACGAACACCGGGGAGCTGTTTTTT. Its translation is CASGLAPTNTGELFF.